One sample yielded the 7 T cell receptor beta chains listed below, sequenced in a study of blood T cells in healthy people across ages. Then a second PCR, running roughly 7 to 11 cycles, was carried out with a sample-barcoded 5' primer and a J-beta primer mix. TCRdb itself ran the 5' RACE reads through MiXCR, one entry per CDR3 protein. The profile shows about a million distinct CDR3 sequences, 48% of them singletons. The sequenced sample was blood. Source of these receptors: a man in his thirties or forties in good health.

The chain couples TRBV4-1 to TRBJ2-1; weak D call: TRBD2 (7 bases). CDR1 and CDR2 from the germline V gene are MGHRA and YSYEKL. The CDR3 consists of 16 residues. Trimming pared 0 bases from V and 6 bases from J, leaving 15 bases between. The CDR3: CASSQERGATINEQFF. DNA for the CDR3: TGCGCCAGCAGCCAAGAACGGGGGGCCACCATCAATGAGCAGTTCTTC.

This chain links TRBV5-1 with TRBJ2-7; D not resolved. The V end was cut by 1 base, the J end by 6 bases, with 14 bases between. The CDR3 runs 14 residues. Germline V gene sequence: CDR1 SGHRS, CDR2 YFSETQ. The CDR3 nucleotides are TGCGCCAGCAGCTTGACGAGCGCTTCGGCCGAGCAGTACTTC. The encoded protein is CASSLTSASAEQYF.

V and J are TRBV5-1 and TRBJ2-7; perhaps TRBD1 as D (5 bases). Near its end, the DNA agrees better with TRBJ2-5, so the J call may be wrong. In germline, CDR1 is SGHRS, CDR2 YFSETQ. The CDR3 length is 15 residues. In nucleotides, the CDR3 is TGCGCCAGCAGCTTGGAGGGGCCCTCGAAGGAGACCCAGTACTTC. This gives the protein CASSLEGPSKETQYF.

This clonotype showed up just a few times. The chain couples TRBV29-1 to TRBJ1-1; perhaps TRBD1 as D (5 bases). This CDR3 has 14 amino acids. CDR1 is SQVTM, CDR2 ANQGSEA, per germline. Trimming removed 6 bases from V and 3 bases from J, with 17 bases in between. As DNA, the CDR3 is TGCAGCGTAGATCCGGGACGGGAGGACACTGAAGCTTTCTTT. Protein: CSVDPGREDTEAFF.

V and J are TRBV20-1 and TRBJ1-2; the D is unclear. There are 14 residues in the CDR3. The V gene lost 0 bases and the J gene lost 3 bases, with 11 bases spanning the gap. Germline CDR1 is DFQATT and CDR2 is SNEGSKA (reference sequence). The CDR3 reads CSAREGRLHYGYTF. The CDR3 nucleotides read TGCAGTGCTAGAGAGGGGAGGCTTCACTATGGCTACACCTTC.

Here the CDR3 DNA reads TGTGCCAGCAGCCGGATCCCCGAGGGGGGCTACACCTTC. Protein product: CASSRIPEGGYTF. V gene TRBV28 combines with J gene TRBJ1-2; D perhaps matches TRBD1 (5 bases). Trimming stripped 6 bases from V and 8 bases from J, with 16 bases between. The CDR3 runs 13 residues. The germline CDR1 and CDR2 sequences are MDHEN and SYDVKM.

The genes are TRBV12-3 or TRBV12-4 and TRBJ2-7; 7 nucleotides agree with TRBD2. V lost 8 bases to trimming and J lost 2 bases; unmatched junction nucleotides: 12. This CDR3 contains 15 residues. This CDR3 reads CASRRGTEYPYEQYF. The CDR3 bases are TGTGCCAGCCGGCGGGGGACGGAATACCCCTACGAGCAGTACTTC.